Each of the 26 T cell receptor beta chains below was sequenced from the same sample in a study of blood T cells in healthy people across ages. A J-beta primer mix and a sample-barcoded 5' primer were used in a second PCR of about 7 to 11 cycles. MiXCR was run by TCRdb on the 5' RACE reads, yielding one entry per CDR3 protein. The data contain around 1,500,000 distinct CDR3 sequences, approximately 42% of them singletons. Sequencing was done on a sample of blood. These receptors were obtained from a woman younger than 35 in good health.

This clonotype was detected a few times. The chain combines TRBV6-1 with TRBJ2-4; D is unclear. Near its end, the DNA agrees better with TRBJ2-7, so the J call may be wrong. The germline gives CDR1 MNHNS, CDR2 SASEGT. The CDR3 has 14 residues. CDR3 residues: CASSEVDRSSEQYF. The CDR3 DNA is TGTGCCAGCAGTGAAGTTGATCGCTCTTCCGAGCAGTACTTC.

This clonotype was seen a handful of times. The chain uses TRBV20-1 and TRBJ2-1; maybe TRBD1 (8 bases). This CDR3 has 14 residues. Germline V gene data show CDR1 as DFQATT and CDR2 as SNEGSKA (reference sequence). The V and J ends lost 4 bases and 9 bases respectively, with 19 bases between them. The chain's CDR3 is CSATPETGGGEQFF. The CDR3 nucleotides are TGCAGTGCTACACCCGAAACAGGGGGGGGTGAGCAGTTCTTC.

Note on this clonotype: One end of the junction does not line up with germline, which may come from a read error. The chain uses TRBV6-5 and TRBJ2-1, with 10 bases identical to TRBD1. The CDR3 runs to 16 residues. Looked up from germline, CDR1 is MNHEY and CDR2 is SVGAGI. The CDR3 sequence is CAGSYDDRGLYNEQFF. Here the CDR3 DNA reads TGTGCCGGCAGTTACGACGACAGGGGGCTGTACAATGAGCAGTTCTTC.

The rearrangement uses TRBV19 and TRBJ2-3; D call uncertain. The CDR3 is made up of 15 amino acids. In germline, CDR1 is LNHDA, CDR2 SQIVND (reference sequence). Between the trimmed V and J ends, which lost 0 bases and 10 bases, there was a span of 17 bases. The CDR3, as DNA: TGTGCCAGTAGTATAGAAAGGGAACGCTCGGACCCGCAGTATTTT. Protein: CASSIERERSDPQYF.

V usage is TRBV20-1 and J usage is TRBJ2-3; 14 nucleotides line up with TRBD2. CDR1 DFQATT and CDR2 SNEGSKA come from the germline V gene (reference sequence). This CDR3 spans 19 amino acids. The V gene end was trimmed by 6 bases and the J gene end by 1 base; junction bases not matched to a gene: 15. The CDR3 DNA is TGCAGTGCCGCCCGACTAGCGGGAGGGCCGAGAGGTCGCACAGATACGCAGTATTTT. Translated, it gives CSAARLAGGPRGRTDTQYF.

CDR3 DNA sequence: TGCGCCAGCAGCTTGCAAACAGCAGTCTACAATGAGCAGTTCTTC. Translation gives CASSLQTAVYNEQFF. This chain connects TRBV5-1 to TRBJ2-1; no definite D call. The germline CDR1 and CDR2 sequences are SGHRS and YFSETQ. The V end was cut by 1 base, the J end by 3 bases, with 11 bases between. The CDR3 runs to 15 residues.

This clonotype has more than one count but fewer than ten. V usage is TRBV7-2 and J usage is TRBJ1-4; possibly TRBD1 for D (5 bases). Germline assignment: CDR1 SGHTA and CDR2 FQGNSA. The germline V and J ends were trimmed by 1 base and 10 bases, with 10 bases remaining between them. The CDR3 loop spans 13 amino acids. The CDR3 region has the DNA TGTGCCAGCAGCTTAGGGACTGGGGGAAAACTGTTTTTT. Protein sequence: CASSLGTGGKLFF.

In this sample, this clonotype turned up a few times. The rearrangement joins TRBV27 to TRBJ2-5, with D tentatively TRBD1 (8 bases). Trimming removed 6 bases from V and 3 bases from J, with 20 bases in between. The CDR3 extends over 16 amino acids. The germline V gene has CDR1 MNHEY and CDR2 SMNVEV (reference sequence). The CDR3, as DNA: TGTGCCAGCAGCAGACAGGGGTACGGGGGGAAAGAGACCCAGTACTTC. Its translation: CASSRQGYGGKETQYF.

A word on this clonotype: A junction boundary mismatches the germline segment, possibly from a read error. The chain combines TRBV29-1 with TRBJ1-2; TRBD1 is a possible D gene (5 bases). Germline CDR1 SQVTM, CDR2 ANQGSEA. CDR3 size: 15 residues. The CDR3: CSVGPDSSHNDGYTF. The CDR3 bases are TGCAGCGTCGGTCCCGACAGCTCACATAACGATGGCTACACCTTC.

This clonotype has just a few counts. The CDR3 DNA follows: TGTGCCAGCAGTCGAGCGGGGGTACAAGAGACCCAGTACTTC. This translates into CASSRAGVQETQYF. The chain couples TRBV9 to TRBJ2-5; 8 nucleotides line up with TRBD2. The V and J ends lost 5 bases and 2 bases, in that order; junction bases with no gene match: 5. Per germline, CDR1 SGDLS and CDR2 YYNGEE. This CDR3 has 14 amino acids. Complete variable domain (other parts from reference TRBV9 and TRBJ2-5): DSGVTQTPKHLITATGQRVTLRCSPRSGDLSVYWYQQSLDQGLQFLIQYYNGEERAKGNILERFSAQQFPDLHSELNLSSLELGDSALYFCASSRAGVQETQYFGPGTRLLVL.

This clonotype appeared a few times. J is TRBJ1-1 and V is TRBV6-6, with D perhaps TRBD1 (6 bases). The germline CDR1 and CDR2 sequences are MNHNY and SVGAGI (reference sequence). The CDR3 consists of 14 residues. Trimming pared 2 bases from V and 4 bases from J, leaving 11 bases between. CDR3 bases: TGTGCCAGCAGTTACGGGACAATGGGCACTGAAGCTTTCTTT. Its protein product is CASSYGTMGTEAFF.

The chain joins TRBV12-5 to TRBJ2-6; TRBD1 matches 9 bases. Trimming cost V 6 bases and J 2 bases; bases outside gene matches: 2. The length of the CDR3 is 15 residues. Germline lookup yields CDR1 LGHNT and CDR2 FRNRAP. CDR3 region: CASGRQGAGANVLTF. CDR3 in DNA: TGTGCTAGTGGCAGACAGGGGGCTGGGGCCAACGTCCTGACTTTC.

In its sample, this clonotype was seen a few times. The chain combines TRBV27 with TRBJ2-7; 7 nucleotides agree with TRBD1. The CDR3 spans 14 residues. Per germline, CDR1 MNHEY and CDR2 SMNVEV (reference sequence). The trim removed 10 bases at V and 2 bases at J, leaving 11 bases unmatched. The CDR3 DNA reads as TGTGCCACCTCGGAAACGACAGGGACCTACGAGCAGTACTTC. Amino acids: CATSETTGTYEQYF.

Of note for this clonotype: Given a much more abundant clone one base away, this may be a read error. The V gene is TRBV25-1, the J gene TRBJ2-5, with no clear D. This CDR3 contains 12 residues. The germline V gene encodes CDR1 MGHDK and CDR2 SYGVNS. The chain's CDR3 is CASRELEETQYF. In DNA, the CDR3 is TGTGCCAGCAGGGAATTGGAAGAGACCCAGTACTTC.

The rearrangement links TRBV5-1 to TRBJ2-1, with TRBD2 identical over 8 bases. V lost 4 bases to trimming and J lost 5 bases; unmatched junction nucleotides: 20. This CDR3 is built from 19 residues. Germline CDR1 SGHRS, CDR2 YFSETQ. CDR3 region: CASSTLGGTRSSGHNEQFF. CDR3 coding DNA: TGCGCCAGCAGCACTCTCGGTGGGACTAGAAGTAGTGGGCACAATGAGCAGTTCTTC.

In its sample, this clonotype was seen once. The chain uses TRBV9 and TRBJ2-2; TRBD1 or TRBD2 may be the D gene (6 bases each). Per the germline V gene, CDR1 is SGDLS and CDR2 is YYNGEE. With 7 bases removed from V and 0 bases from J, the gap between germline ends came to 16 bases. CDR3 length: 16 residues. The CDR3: CASGGPRFSNTGELFF. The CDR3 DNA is TGTGCCAGCGGGGGGCCCAGATTTTCGAACACCGGGGAGCTGTTTTTT.

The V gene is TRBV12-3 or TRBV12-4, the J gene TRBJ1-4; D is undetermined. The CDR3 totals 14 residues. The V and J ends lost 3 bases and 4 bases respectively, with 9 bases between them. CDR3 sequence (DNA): TGTGCCAGCAGTTTCTCCGAGGGTAATGAAAAACTGTTTTTT. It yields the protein CASSFSEGNEKLFF.

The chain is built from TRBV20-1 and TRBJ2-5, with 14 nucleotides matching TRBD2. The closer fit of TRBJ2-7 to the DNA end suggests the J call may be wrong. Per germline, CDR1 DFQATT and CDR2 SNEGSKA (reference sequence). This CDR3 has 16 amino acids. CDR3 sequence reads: CSARARLAGGNYEQYF. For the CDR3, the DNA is TGCAGTGCTAGGGCCAGACTAGCGGGAGGGAACTACGAGCAGTACTTC.

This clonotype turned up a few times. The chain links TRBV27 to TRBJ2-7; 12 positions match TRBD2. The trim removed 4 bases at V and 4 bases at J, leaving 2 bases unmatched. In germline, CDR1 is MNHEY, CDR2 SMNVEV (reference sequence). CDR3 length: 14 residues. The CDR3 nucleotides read TGTGCCAGCAGTTCTAGCGGGAGGGGTTACGAGCAGTACTTC. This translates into CASSSSGRGYEQYF.

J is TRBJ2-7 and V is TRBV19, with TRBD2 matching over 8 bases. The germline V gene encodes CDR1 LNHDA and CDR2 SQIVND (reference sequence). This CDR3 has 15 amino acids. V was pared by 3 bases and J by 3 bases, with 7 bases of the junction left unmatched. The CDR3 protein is CASSMSRLASYEQYF. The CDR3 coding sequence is TGTGCCAGTAGTATGAGTAGACTAGCGAGCTACGAGCAGTACTTC.

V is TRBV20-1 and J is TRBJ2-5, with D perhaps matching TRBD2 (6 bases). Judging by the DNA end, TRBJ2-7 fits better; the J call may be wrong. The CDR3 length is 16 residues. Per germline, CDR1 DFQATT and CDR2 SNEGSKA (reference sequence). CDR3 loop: CSARVPTPLLASEQYF. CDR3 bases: TGCAGTGCTAGAGTCCCTACTCCCCTTCTAGCGAGCGAGCAGTACTTC.

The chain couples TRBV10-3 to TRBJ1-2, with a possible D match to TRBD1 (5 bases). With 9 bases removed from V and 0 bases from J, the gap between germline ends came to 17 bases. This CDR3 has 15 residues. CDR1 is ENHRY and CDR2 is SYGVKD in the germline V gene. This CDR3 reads CAIRAGDSANYGYTF. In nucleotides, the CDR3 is TGTGCCATTCGGGCGGGGGACTCAGCTAACTATGGCTACACCTTC.

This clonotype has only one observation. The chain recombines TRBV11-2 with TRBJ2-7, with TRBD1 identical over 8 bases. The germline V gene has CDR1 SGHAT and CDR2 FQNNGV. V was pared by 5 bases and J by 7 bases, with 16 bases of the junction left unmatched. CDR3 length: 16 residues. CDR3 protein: CASSGQSQGAYKEQYF. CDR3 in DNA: TGTGCCAGCAGCGGGCAGAGCCAGGGGGCCTACAAGGAGCAGTACTTC.

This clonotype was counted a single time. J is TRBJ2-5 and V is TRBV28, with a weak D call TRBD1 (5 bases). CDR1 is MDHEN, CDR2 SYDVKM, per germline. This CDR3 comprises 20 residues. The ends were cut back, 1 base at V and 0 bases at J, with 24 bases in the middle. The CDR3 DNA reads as TGTGCCAGCAGTTTATCGAGTATCTCAAGGGCAGCAGGGTACCAAGAGACCCAGTACTTC. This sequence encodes CASSLSSISRAAGYQETQYF.

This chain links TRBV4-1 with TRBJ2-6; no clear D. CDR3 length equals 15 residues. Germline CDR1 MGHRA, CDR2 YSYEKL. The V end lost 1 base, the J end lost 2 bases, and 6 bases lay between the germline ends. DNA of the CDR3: TGCGCCAGCAGCCAAGTCGGCCCTGGGGCCAACGTCCTGACTTTC. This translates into CASSQVGPGANVLTF.

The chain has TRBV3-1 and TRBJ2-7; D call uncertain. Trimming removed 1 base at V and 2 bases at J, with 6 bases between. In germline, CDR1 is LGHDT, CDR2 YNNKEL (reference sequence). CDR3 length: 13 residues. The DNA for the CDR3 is TGTGCCAGCAGCCAAGCTGCCCCCTACGAGCAGTACTTC. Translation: CASSQAAPYEQYF.